This T cell receptor (beta chain) was found in a study of blood T cells in healthy people across ages (dated by TCRdb to 2015 to 2017). Some background on the complete study: In model experiments, template switching captured roughly one uniquely barcoded TCR beta cDNA molecule for every two T cells. The donors were divided into four age groups: young (average approximately 15 years), middle-aged (about 40), aged (approximately 64) and long-lived (around 87). Two additional independent replicas of 1 million unique cDNA reads from the same blood draw were analyzed for two donors (one aged 18 to 30 and one aged 80 or older). To track age-related changes in TCR beta repertoire diversity, the study relied on deep sequencing normalized with unique cDNA molecular identifiers.

To prepare the library, 5' RACE was applied. Sequencing took place on an Illumina HiSeq 2500. A second roughly 6 to 12 cycle PCR used a sample-barcoded 5' primer and a J-beta primer mix. A unique molecular identifier was introduced onto each TCR beta cDNA molecule by a template-switch 5' adaptor carrying 12 random nucleotides. Each sample yielded at least 2.5 million CDR3-containing paired-end reads. The Mint cDNA synthesis kit, primed by a TRBC-specific oligonucleotide, was used to synthesize first-strand cDNA from all RNA. Following uracil-DNA glycosylase treatment, all cDNA underwent a first 18-cycle PCR with the universal primers M1SS and BC2_uni_R. Per the source publication's procedure: Normalization of each sample was performed by random selection of 1 million high-quality reads, each carrying a distinct molecular identifier. Instead of being binned into consensus sequences, reads that shared molecular identifiers were thrown out. MiTCR, run with a Q25 quality threshold and the strictest error-elimination algorithm, handled CDR3 identification, clonotype clustering and error correction. A nonparametric unseen species model with Euler transformation was used to estimate a lower bound on total TCR beta diversity. The public reads were quality trimmed at Q25 with fastp and then assembled into clones with MiXCR by TCRdb, keeping productive beta chains. Rows with a matching CDR3 protein are joined into one entry that keeps the most common DNA and genes. These V and J calls derive from TCRdb rather than the authors' analysis. The sample table contains around 1,000,000 distinct CDR3 sequences; only one count was recorded for roughly 24% of them. The top ten constitute about 0.8% of the sample.

The paper's findings and limits, for the study overall: There was a strong correlation between observed TCR beta diversity and the percentage of naive T cells measured by flow cytometry. Conclusive comparison of naive and antigen-experienced compartments was prevented by the profiling of bulk unsorted PBMCs. Compared with the aged group, more naive CD4+ T cells, fewer expanded clones and increased TCR diversity were shown by the long-lived group, suggesting age selection. Because donor CMV infection status was unknown, age-related changes in expanded clonotypes were potentially confounded. As age increased, observed TCR beta diversity per million T cells dropped in a roughly linear way, and a significant reduction was already evident by age 40. Total diversity estimates from one million sequenced T cells were considered lower bounds and underestimates.

A note on this clonotype: It has no known antigen specificity. Per-base qualities were not stored, and no clone one base away is much larger.

Donors were a few dozen systemically healthy Caucasian individuals from Russia aged roughly 6 to 90 years. Each donor gave 8 to 10 milliliters of peripheral blood, drawn into EDTA-treated Vacutainer tubes. Ficoll-Paque density-gradient centrifugation was used to isolate PBMCs, with at least 7 million per sample. Total RNA was extracted from PBMCs with Trizol reagent, with at least 5 micrograms obtained per sample. Naive CD45RAhigh/CD27high T cell percentages were measured by flow cytometry on a PBMC aliquot from every donor. These data were also filed under a second study, of T cells of mothers and their children. As described in the second report: The donors were nine systemically healthy Caucasian individuals, made up of three mothers and their six children. cDNA synthesis used all of the extracted RNA, with roughly 1.6 ug of RNA in each 15 ul reaction. In the second PCR, the M1S primer added sample barcodes and 2-4 random nucleotides. Over 8 million TCR beta CDR3 reads were obtained for each mother, and some 3.1 million reads were obtained for each child. In both related and unrelated pairs, thymic selection shapes the output of TCR recombination in a similar way, with inherited differences having only a minor effect. Normalized repertoire overlap in related mother-child pairs was always slightly higher than in unrelated mother-child pairs, but the difference was never significant. Persistent microchimeric T cell clones were not detected, at a sensitivity of 85 to 100 clones per million clonotypes. Deep NGS was used in the study to compare the TCR beta repertoires of mothers and children and to look for features that separate related mother-child pairs from unrelated individuals. Mothers averaged roughly 40 +/- 4 years of age and children averaged around 10 +/- 4 years. Libraries were sequenced on Illumina HiSeq 2000 with 100+100 nt paired-end reads after adapter ligation with NEBNext reagents. To avoid cross-contamination, the mother libraries and the child libraries were prepared a month apart and sequenced in separate runs. For each donor, somewhere between roughly 500,000 and 2,300,000 distinct TCR beta clonotypes were identified. Naive TCR beta clonotypes were estimated from low-frequency clonotypes matched to each donor's FACS-determined naive share, without sorting.

The specimen sequenced was blood. The TCR sequence derives from a girl aged 2 to 9 in good health.

The DNA reads TGTGCCAGCAGTTTATTAGGCGGGAGGGACGGGGAGCTGTTTTTT. It translates as CASSLLGGRDGELFF. The receptor chain draws on TRBV27 and TRBJ2-2; 9 central nucleotides agree with TRBD2. Via the germline V gene (reference sequence), CDR1 is MNHEY and CDR2 SMNVEV. Ends trimmed: V by 1 base, J by 7 bases; bases unmatched to a gene: 4. The CDR3 contains 15 residues, cysteine and phenylalanine counted. Kept here is only the CDR3 DNA, which spans 45 bases and is read in frame from base 1.